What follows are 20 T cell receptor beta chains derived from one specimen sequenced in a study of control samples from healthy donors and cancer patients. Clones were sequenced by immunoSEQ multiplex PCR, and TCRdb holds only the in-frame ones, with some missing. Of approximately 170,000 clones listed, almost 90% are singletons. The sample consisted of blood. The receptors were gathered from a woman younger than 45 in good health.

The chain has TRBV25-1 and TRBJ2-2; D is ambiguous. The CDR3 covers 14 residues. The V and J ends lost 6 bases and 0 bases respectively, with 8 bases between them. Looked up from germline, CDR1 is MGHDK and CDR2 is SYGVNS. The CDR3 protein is CASRGRSNTGELFF. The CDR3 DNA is TGTGCCAGCAGAGGCAGATCGAACACCGGGGAGCTGTTTTTT.

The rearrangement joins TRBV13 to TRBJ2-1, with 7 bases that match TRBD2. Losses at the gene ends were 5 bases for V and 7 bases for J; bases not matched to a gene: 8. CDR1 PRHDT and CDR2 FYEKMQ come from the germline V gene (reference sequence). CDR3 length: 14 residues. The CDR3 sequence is CASSPTSARNEQFF. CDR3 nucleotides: TGTGCCAGCAGCCCCACTAGCGCAAGGAATGAGCAGTTCTTC.

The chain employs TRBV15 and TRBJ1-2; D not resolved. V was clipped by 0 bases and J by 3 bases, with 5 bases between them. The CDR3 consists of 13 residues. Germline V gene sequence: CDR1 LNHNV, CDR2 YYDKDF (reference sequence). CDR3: CATSRDGDYGYTF. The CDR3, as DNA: TGTGCCACCAGCAGAGACGGGGACTATGGCTACACCTTC.

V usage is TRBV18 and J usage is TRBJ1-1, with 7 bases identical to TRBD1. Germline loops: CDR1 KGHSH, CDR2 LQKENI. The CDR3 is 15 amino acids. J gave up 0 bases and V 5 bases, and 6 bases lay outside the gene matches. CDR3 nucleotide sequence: TGTGCCAGCTCAGCGGGACAGCAAATGAACACTGAAGCTTTCTTT. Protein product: CASSAGQQMNTEAFF.

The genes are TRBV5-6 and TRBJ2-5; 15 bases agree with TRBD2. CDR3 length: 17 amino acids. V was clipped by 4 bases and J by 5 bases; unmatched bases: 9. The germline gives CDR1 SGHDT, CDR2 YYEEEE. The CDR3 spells CASSLGLAGGPGETQYF. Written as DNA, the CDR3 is TGTGCCAGCAGCCTCGGACTAGCGGGGGGGCCTGGGGAGACCCAGTACTTC.

The CDR3, as DNA: TGTGCCAGCAGCTTATTATCAGGGGGCGGCACTGAAGCTTTCTTT. Translation gives CASSLLSGGGTEAFF. The chain uses TRBV7-9 and TRBJ1-1; 8 positions match TRBD1. The V and J ends lost 2 bases and 4 bases, in that order; junction bases with no gene match: 6. This CDR3 region has 15 residues. Germline lookup yields CDR1 SEHNR and CDR2 FQNEAQ (reference sequence).

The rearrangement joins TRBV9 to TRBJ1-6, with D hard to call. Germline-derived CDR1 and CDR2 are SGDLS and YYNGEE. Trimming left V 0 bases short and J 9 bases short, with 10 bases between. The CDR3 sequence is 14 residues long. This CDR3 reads CASSVGIVFSPLHF. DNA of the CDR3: TGTGCCAGCAGCGTAGGGATTGTATTTTCACCCCTCCACTTT.

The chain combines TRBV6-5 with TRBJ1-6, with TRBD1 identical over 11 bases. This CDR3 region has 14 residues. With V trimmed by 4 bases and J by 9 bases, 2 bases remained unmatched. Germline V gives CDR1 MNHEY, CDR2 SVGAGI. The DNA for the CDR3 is TGTGCCAGCAGTTTAGGGACAGGGGGTTCACCCCTCCACTTT. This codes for CASSLGTGGSPLHF.

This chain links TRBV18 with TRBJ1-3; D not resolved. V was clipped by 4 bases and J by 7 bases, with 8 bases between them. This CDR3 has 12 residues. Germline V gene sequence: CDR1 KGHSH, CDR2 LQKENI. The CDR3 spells CASSLQTNTIYF. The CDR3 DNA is TGTGCCAGCTCACTACAGACGAACACCATATATTTT.

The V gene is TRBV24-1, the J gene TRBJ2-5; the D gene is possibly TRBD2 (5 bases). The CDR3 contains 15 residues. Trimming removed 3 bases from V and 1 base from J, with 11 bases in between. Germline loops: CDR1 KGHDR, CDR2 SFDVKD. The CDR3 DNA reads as TGTGCCACCAGTGATCACGGACTGACCCAAGAGACCCAGTACTTC. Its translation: CATSDHGLTQETQYF.

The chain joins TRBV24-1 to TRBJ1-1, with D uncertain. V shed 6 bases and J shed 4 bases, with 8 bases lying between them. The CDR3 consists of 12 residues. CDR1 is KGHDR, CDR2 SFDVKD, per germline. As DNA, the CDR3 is TGTGCCACCAGTAACCCAGGCACTGAAGCTTTCTTT. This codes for CATSNPGTEAFF.

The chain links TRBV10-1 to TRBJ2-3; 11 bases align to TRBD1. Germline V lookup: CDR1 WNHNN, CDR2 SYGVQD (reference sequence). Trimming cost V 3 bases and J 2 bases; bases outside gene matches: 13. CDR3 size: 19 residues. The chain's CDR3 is CASSDRRTGGAGDTDTQYF. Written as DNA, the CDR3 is TGCGCCAGCAGTGATAGGCGGACAGGGGGCGCGGGGGACACAGATACGCAGTATTTT.

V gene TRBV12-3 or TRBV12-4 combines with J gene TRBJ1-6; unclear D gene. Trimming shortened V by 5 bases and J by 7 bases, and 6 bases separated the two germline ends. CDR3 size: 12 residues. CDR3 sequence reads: CASSHHNSPLHF. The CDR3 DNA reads TGTGCCAGCAGTCACCACAATTCACCCCTCCACTTT.

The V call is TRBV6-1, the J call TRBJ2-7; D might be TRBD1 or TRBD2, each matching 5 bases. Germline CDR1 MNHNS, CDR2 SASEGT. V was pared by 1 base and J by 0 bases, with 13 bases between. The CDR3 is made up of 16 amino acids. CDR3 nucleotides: TGTGCCAGCAGTGAAGTTTCCGGGACGGCCTCCTACGAGCAGTACTTC. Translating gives CASSEVSGTASYEQYF.

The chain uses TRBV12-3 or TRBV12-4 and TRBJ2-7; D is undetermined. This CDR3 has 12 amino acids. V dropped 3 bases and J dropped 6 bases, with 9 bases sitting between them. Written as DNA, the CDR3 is TGTGCCAGCAGTTTTAACCCCCGCGAGCAGTACGTC. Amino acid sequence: CASSFNPREQYV.

The CDR3, as DNA: TGTGCCAGCAGCACCGGGACAGGCGCTTTCTATGGCTACACCTTC. Translation gives CASSTGTGAFYGYTF. The chain joins TRBV6-5 to TRBJ1-2, with TRBD1 identical over 8 bases. The germline V gene has CDR1 MNHEY and CDR2 SVGAGI. This CDR3 is built from 15 residues. V was pared by 6 bases and J by 4 bases, with 10 bases of the junction left unmatched.

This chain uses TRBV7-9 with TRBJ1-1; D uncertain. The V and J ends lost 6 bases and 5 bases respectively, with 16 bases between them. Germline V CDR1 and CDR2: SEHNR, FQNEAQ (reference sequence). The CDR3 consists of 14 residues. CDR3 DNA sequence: TGTGCCAGCAGGTCTCGGGCCCGGATGACTGAAGCTTTCTTT. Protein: CASRSRARMTEAFF.

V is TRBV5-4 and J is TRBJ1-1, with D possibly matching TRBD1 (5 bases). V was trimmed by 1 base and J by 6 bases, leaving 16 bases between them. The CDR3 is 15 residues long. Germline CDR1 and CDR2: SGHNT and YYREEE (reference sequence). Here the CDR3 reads CASSLRQGSGAEAFF. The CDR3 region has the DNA TGTGCCAGCAGCTTGCGGCAGGGCAGCGGGGCTGAAGCTTTCTTT.

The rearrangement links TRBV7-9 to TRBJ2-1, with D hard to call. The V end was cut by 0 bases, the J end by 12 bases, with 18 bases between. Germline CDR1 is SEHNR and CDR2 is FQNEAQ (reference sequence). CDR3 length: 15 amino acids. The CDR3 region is CASSLAGRQRVGQFF. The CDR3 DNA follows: TGTGCCAGCAGCTTAGCTGGAAGACAAAGGGTTGGGCAGTTCTTC.

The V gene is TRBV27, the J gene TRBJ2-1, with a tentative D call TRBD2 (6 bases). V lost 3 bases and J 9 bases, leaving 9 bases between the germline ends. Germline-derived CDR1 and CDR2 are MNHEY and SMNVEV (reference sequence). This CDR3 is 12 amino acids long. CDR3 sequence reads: CASSFSGLEQFF. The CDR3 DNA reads TGTGCCAGCAGTTTCTCGGGACTTGAGCAGTTCTTC.